What follows is one T cell receptor beta chain and its context. The data stem from a study of shared clonotypes between healthy human individuals. The CDR3 consists of 15 residues. The germline gives CDR1 MDHEN, CDR2 SYDVKM. J lost 2 bases, V lost 5 bases, and 4 bases had no gene match. The repertoire was sequenced with immunoSEQ multiplex PCR; TCRdb's copy has only in-frame clones and lacks some. Altogether a few hundred thousand clones are present, approximately 97% being singletons, with the ten largest covering roughly 0.055%. Both subsets, CD45RA+ naive and CD45RA-negative memory, were split from the CD4+ cells.

The sequencing sample was made of naive CD4+ T cells sorted from blood. The subset is: CD45RA+ positively selected. V and J are TRBV28 and TRBJ2-3, with 10 bases matching TRBD2. This TCR was sampled from a woman aged 25 to 39 in good health. The CDR3 spells CASSPTSGNTDTQYF. CDR3 DNA sequence: TGTGCCAGCAGTCCAACTAGCGGGAACACAGATACGCAGTATTTT.